This T cell receptor (beta chain) stems from a study of siplizumab effects on memory and regulatory T cells. Study-level findings and limits: Major contributors to the alloresponse seemed to be naive T cells, which also appeared more diverse than memory cells.

About this clone itself: The antigen remains unidentified.

Trimming took 4 bases from V and 8 from J, leaving 20 bases between them. CDR1 is SGHTA and CDR2 is FQGNSA in the germline V gene. This CDR3 region has 16 residues. Data came from immunoSEQ multiplex PCR; TCRdb stores just in-frame clones and leaves some out. Counted here are 50,000 to 75,000 clones, 79% occurring once; the ten biggest clones make up 0.35% to 0.5%. The V gene is TRBV7-2, the J gene TRBJ1-4; possible D gene TRBD1, 6 bases. The clonotype originates from a human donor in good health. The sequenced material came from memory CD4+ T cells sorted from blood. The CDR3 is CASSYRGGRLQEKLFF. The CDR3 DNA sequence: TGTGCCAGCAGCTACCGAGGGGGGCGCTTACAGGAAAAACTGTTTTTT.